The rows below give T cell receptor beta chains drawn from one sample of a study of post-analysis software for immune sequencing data. TCRdb itself ran the PCR reads through MiXCR, one entry per CDR3 protein. The repertoire holds hundreds of thousands of distinct CDR3 sequences, less than 35% seen once, with around 0.56% in the top ten. Specimen: blood. The receptors were sampled from a girl between 5 and 17 years old with multiple sclerosis. CDR3s include the opening cysteine and the closing phenylalanine or tryptophan. The D gene is left open where the match is weak. Clone size is not always given. Where it is, it says once, few, many or a class for expanded clones.

TGTGCCAGCAGGGTCGGGACAGGGGTCCAAGAGACCCAGTACTTC CASRVGTGVQETQYF TRBJ2-5 15 few TRBV6-2/TRBV6-3 TRBD1
TGCGCCAGCAGCCCCTGGGCGTGGGGGGAAAAACTGTTTTTT CASSPWAWGEKLFF TRBJ1-4 14 once TRBV5-1 .
TGTGCCAGCAGCAGGACAGGGAGGGCAGATACGCAGTATTTT CASSRTGRADTQYF TRBJ2-3 14 few TRBV28 .
TGTGCCAGCAGCTTGCCGCAGGGAAAATTGAGGTCACCCCTCCACTTT CASSLPQGKLRSPLHF TRBJ1-6 16 . TRBV5-5 .
TGCGCCAGCAGCCCTAGACAGGAGGGATACGTCGGCGGGCAGTACTTC CASSPRQEGYVGGQYF TRBJ2-7 16 . TRBV5-1 .
TGTGCCATCAGTGAGGGACAAGAGACCCAGTACTTC CAISEGQETQYF TRBJ2-5 12 many TRBV10-3 .
TGTGCCAGCAGCTTAGGTCTGCGCACAGATACGCAGTATTTT CASSLGLRTDTQYF TRBJ2-3 14 few TRBV7-2 .
TGTGCCAGCAGCCAAGTAGGCGGGAGGTCCTACAATGAGCAGTTCTTC CASSQVGGRSYNEQFF TRBJ2-1 16 . TRBV14 TRBD2
TGCGCCAGCAGCCAAGCCCTGTCCGTGGATCAGCCCCAGCATTTT CASSQALSVDQPQHF TRBJ1-5 15 . TRBV4-1 .
TGCGCCAGCATGGGCGGCCCGGGGGCAGATACGCAGTATTTT CASMGGPGADTQYF TRBJ2-3 14 few TRBV5-1 .
TGCAGTGCTACCGGGACAGGCCTCTACTCTTCCTACGAGCAGTACTTC CSATGTGLYSSYEQYF TRBJ2-7 16 few TRBV20-1 TRBD1
TGCGCCAGCAGCCAAGATTTTGCTAGCGGGAGGGCCGAGGGGCAGTTCTTC CASSQDFASGRAEGQFF TRBJ2-1 17 . TRBV4-3 TRBD2
TGCAGTGCTAGAGCCCAGGACAGGGGATACAATGAGCAGCTCTTC CSARAQDRGYNEQLF TRBJ2-1 15 once TRBV20-1 TRBD1
TGTGCCAGCATGGGAAGGAGCACAGATACGCAGTATTTT CASMGRSTDTQYF TRBJ2-3 13 few TRBV2 .
TGTGCCAGCAGCTTTGGACTAGCGGGAGACATTCAGTACTTC CASSFGLAGDIQYF TRBJ2-4 14 . TRBV7-2 TRBD2
TGTGCCAGCAGTCAGGGTCTGCCGGACAATGAGCAGTTCTTC CASSQGLPDNEQFF TRBJ2-1 14 few TRBV12-3/TRBV12-4 .
TGTGCCAGCAGTTCCCGGGGGGGCCGCACAGATACGCAGTATTTT CASSSRGGRTDTQYF TRBJ2-3 15 few TRBV27 TRBD2
TGCGCCAGCAGCCAAGACCTTCGCGGTCAACCCCCTTACAATGAGCAGTTCTTC CASSQDLRGQPPYNEQFF TRBJ2-1 18 few TRBV4-1 .
TGTGCCAGCAGCCTTACTATGGGTCCCCAGCATTTT CASSLTMGPQHF TRBJ1-5 12 . TRBV7-2 .
TGTGCCGGCAGCATGATAGCGGGGCCTAGCACAGATACGCAGTATTTT CAGSMIAGPSTDTQYF TRBJ2-3 16 . TRBV7-2 TRBD2
TGCAGTGCTAGTTCGGCTCGCTACGAGCAGTACTTC CSASSARYEQYF TRBJ2-7 12 . TRBV20-1 .
TGCAGTGCCCCACCGGGACTAGCGGAGACCCAGTACTTC CSAPPGLAETQYF TRBJ2-5 13 few TRBV20-1 TRBD2
TGTGCCAGCAGTGAATGGGACAGATACTACGAGCAGTACTTC CASSEWDRYYEQYF TRBJ2-7 14 once TRBV6-1 TRBD1
TGTGCCAGCAGCCAAGGTGCGGGGTTCCGCTACGAGCAGTACTTC CASSQGAGFRYEQYF TRBJ2-7 15 . TRBV14 .
TGCAGCGGCCGGAACTCAAGGGGTGAGCAGTTCTTC CSGRNSRGEQFF TRBJ2-1 12 many TRBV29-1 .
TGCAGCGTTGAGATTTGGGCAGGCGGGGCCAACGTCCTGACTTTC CSVEIWAGGANVLTF TRBJ2-6 15 . TRBV29-1 .
TGTGCCAGCAGTCTACAGGGGGCTGATGATGGCTACACCTTC CASSLQGADDGYTF TRBJ1-2 14 . TRBV7-2 TRBD1
TGTGCCAGCAACAACCTCAGGGGCCAAGAGACCCAGTACTTC CASNNLRGQETQYF TRBJ2-5 14 . TRBV7-2 .
TGTGCCAGCAGCTTAGGGACTAGCCTCCGTAGCAATGAGCAGTACTTC CASSLGTSLRSNEQYF TRBJ2-7 16 . TRBV7-2 TRBD2
TGCAGTGCTAGACCTAGCGGGAGCTCCTACGAGCAGTACTTC CSARPSGSSYEQYF TRBJ2-7 14 . TRBV20-1 TRBD2
TGCAGTGCTAGAGAAGAAAATCAGCCCCAGCATTTT CSAREENQPQHF TRBJ1-5 12 . TRBV20-1 .
TGCGCCAGCAGCTTCGGAGTAGGGGAGCAGTACTTC CASSFGVGEQYF TRBJ2-7 12 few TRBV5-1 .
TGCAGTGCTGGGGGCGGGACAGGGGCCTACGAGCAGTACTTC CSAGGGTGAYEQYF TRBJ2-7 14 few TRBV20-1 TRBD1
TGTGCCAGCTCCTACGGGACGGCTGAGACCCAGTACTTC CASSYGTAETQYF TRBJ2-5 13 . TRBV18 .
TGTGCCAGCAGTTTACCCAGGGGCGGGCAGTTCTTC CASSLPRGGQFF TRBJ2-1 12 . TRBV12-3/TRBV12-4 .
TGTGCCAGCAGCCCAAGAGCGCTAGCGGGAGCGGGCCACGAGCAGTACTTC CASSPRALAGAGHEQYF TRBJ2-7 17 . TRBV9 TRBD2
TGTGCCAGCAGTTCCTACGATTTGGTGACGGCCTATGGCTACACCTTC CASSSYDLVTAYGYTF TRBJ1-2 16 . TRBV6-5 .
TGTGCCAGCAGCTTAGTTAGCGGGGGCTACAATGAGCAGTTCTTC CASSLVSGGYNEQFF TRBJ2-1 15 many TRBV5-1 TRBD2
TGCGCCAGCAGCCAAGTGTCGGGAGGGCGGGGCTACGAGCAGTACTTC CASSQVSGGRGYEQYF TRBJ2-7 16 . TRBV4-3 TRBD2
TGTGCCAGCAGCGGATACAAGGACACTGAAGCTTTCTTT CASSGYKDTEAFF TRBJ1-1 13 few TRBV6-5 .
TGTGCCAGCATCCGCTCGCGCGGCGGGGGGCCCTTGGGTGAGCAGTTCTTC CASIRSRGGGPLGEQFF TRBJ2-1 17 few TRBV7-2 TRBD2
TGTGCCAGCTGGGAGAGGGGTCTTTTGGGCGAGCAGTACTTC CASWERGLLGEQYF TRBJ2-7 14 few TRBV6-2/TRBV6-3 .
TGTGCCACCAGTGATCCGATCCCCAGTGGGGGGGCGAATGAGCAGTTCTTC CATSDPIPSGGANEQFF TRBJ2-1 17 few TRBV24-1 .
TGTGCCAGCACCACCGCCGGGACAGGAGGCAATGAGCAGTTCTTC CASTTAGTGGNEQFF TRBJ2-1 15 . TRBV5-5 TRBD1
TGTACCAGCAGTTTAAACAGGGGGCTTCAGCCCCAGCATTTT CTSSLNRGLQPQHF TRBJ1-5 14 . TRBV27 TRBD1
TGCGCCAGCAGCCAAGAAGAGGGGGCAAGGGGGACCCAGTTCTTC CASSQEEGARGTQFF TRBJ2-1 15 . TRBV4-1 TRBD1
TGTGCCAGCAGGGGAGTCTCTGGGAACACTGAAGCTTTCTTT CASRGVSGNTEAFF TRBJ1-1 14 . TRBV12-3/TRBV12-4 .
TGTGCCAGCAATAAAGGTGGGGGGGGGGCCTACAATGAGCAGTTCTTC CASNKGGGGAYNEQFF TRBJ2-1 16 . TRBV7-2 TRBD2
TGTGCCAGCAGCTCAAGTCAGGGGGCAGGAGGCTACACCTTC CASSSSQGAGGYTF TRBJ1-2 14 few TRBV7-2 TRBD1
TGCAGTGCCCACCGGCCGGCAGTAGCCAAAAACATTCAGTACTTC CSAHRPAVAKNIQYF TRBJ2-4 15 . TRBV20-1 .
TGTGCCAGCAGCCAAGTAAGGGGGAAGGGCGATACGCAGTATTTT CASSQVRGKGDTQYF TRBJ2-3 15 few TRBV3-1 .
TGTGCCAGCAGCGGGGGGGTTGACAATCAGCCCCAGCATTTT CASSGGVDNQPQHF TRBJ1-5 14 many TRBV7-9 .
TGTGCCAGCAGTGAATCAGGCAGGACCTACGAGCAGTACTTC CASSESGRTYEQYF TRBJ2-7 14 few TRBV25-1 .
TGTGCCAGCAGCTTAAGACTAGCGGGAGGGTTCACAGATACGCAGTATTTT CASSLRLAGGFTDTQYF TRBJ2-3 17 few TRBV7-2 TRBD2
TGCACCGCAGGGGCGGGGACTGAAGCTTTCTTT CTAGAGTEAFF TRBJ1-1 11 few TRBV20-1 .
TGTGCCAGCAGCTATGACCCAAGGGGGAGCATTCAGTACTTC CASSYDPRGSIQYF TRBJ2-4 14 . TRBV7-2 .
TGTGCCATCAGGGTCCAGGGTGACTCACCCCTCCACTTT CAIRVQGDSPLHF TRBJ1-6 13 . TRBV10-3 .
TGTGCCAGCACCAGCACAGGGGGCGGAAATGGCTACACCTTC CASTSTGGGNGYTF TRBJ1-2 14 few TRBV12-3/TRBV12-4 TRBD1
TGCAGTGCCCGGATAGCGGCCTACAATGAGCAGTTCTTC CSARIAAYNEQFF TRBJ2-1 13 . TRBV20-1 .
TGTGCCAGCAGTTCCCTAACTAGCGGGGTTGGCAATGAGCAGTTCTTC CASSSLTSGVGNEQFF TRBJ2-1 16 few TRBV6-1 TRBD2